The 21 T cell receptor beta chains given below trace back to one sample, sequenced in a study of T cells in Graves' hyperthyroidism and ophthalmopathy (dated by TCRdb to between 2019 and 2020). The library was obtained by multiplex PCR. TCRdb names Illumina HiSeq 2000 as the instrument used. The TCR beta CDR3 regions were amplified from RNA transcripts. The TCR CDR3 was subjected to a first round of RT-PCR using the HTBI primer set and the Qiagen OneStep RT-PCR kit. TCRdb reworked the public reads: Q25 trimming with fastp, MiXCR clone assembly, productive beta chains retained. Entries that share a CDR3 protein sequence are merged under the most common genes and DNA. For this sample there are fewer than 600,000 distinct CDR3 sequences; around 15% appear just once. The biggest ten clones account for about 15% of the sample. The sequenced sample consisted of blood. These receptors originate from a woman aged 40 to 50 with Graves' hyperthyroidism.

The chain employs TRBV12-3 or TRBV12-4 and TRBJ2-2; D gene ambiguous. The length of the CDR3 is 12 residues. Trimming shortened V by 5 bases and J by 4 bases, and 5 bases separated the two germline ends. Here the CDR3 reads CASSGITGELFF. CDR3 coding DNA: TGTGCCAGCAGTGGCATCACCGGGGAGCTGTTTTTT.

J is TRBJ2-1 and V is TRBV20-1; 12 bases line up with TRBD2. The CDR3 loop spans 15 amino acids. Per germline, CDR1 DFQATT and CDR2 SNEGSKA (reference sequence). Unmatched junction bases numbered 6, after V lost 4 bases and J lost 5 bases. CDR3 bases: TGCAGTGCTACTAGCGGGAGGGCCTCAAACAATGAGCAGTTCTTC. It encodes CSATSGRASNNEQFF.

This rearrangement joins TRBV15 to TRBJ1-6, with D perhaps TRBD1 (6 bases). Per germline, CDR1 LNHNV and CDR2 YYDKDF (reference sequence). The CDR3 is made up of 16 amino acids. Trimming removed 4 bases at V and 4 bases at J, with 14 bases between. As DNA, the CDR3 is TGTGCCACCAGCACAGGCAGGGGCGTATATAATTCACCCCTCCACTTT. This encodes CATSTGRGVYNSPLHF.

At least ten counts were recorded for this clonotype. The chain is built from TRBV10-3 and TRBJ2-1; D is ambiguous. V lost 3 bases and J lost 6, with 9 bases in between. CDR1 is ENHRY, CDR2 SYGVKD, per germline. The CDR3 sequence is 13 residues long. Here the CDR3 DNA reads TGTGCCATCAGTGACCTCCCACGCAATGAGCAGTTCTTC. Its protein is CAISDLPRNEQFF.

This sequence joins TRBV10-3 and TRBJ2-1, with TRBD2 identical over 11 bases. The CDR3 consists of 16 residues. J lost 3 bases, V lost 6 bases, and 7 bases had no gene match. CDR1 is ENHRY and CDR2 is SYGVKD in the germline V gene. The CDR3 DNA follows: TGTGCCATCAGCGGCCTAGCGGGAGGAAGCTACAATGAGCAGTTCTTC. Protein product: CAISGLAGGSYNEQFF.

V usage is TRBV19 and J usage is TRBJ1-3; D is possibly TRBD1 (6 bases). Trimming cost V 9 bases and J 1 base, with 13 bases left between them. Germline CDR1 and CDR2: LNHDA and SQIVND (reference sequence). This CDR3 has 14 residues. The CDR3 nucleotides read TGTGCCAGGCCCGGACAGTATTCTGGAAACACCATATATTTT. Its protein is CARPGQYSGNTIYF.

This clonotype was detected many times. The chain joins TRBV13 to TRBJ2-7; 7 positions agree with TRBD1. Germline assignment: CDR1 PRHDT and CDR2 FYEKMQ (reference sequence). This CDR3 spans 15 amino acids. The V segment lost 1 base and the J segment 2 bases; nucleotides outside the gene matches: 5. The CDR3 spells CASSLDRQGTYEQYF. Written as DNA, the CDR3 is TGTGCCAGCAGCTTAGACCGACAGGGAACCTACGAGCAGTACTTC.

This clonotype was picked up many times. The gene calls are TRBV24-1 and TRBJ2-7, with 9 bases fitting TRBD2. Trimming took 0 bases from V and 5 from J; bases not matched to a gene: 4. Germline V CDR1 and CDR2: KGHDR, SFDVKD. The CDR3 has 15 residues. CDR3 nucleotide sequence: TGTGCCACCAGTGATTTGTCGGCGGGAGGGAACGAGCAGTACTTC. Residues: CATSDLSAGGNEQYF.

This clonotype was detected only a few times. V is TRBV4-1 and J is TRBJ1-1; TRBD1 is a possible D gene (6 bases). Germline lookup yields CDR1 MGHRA and CDR2 YSYEKL. CDR3 size: 15 residues. V was pared by 4 bases and J by 2 bases, with 14 bases between. In DNA, the CDR3 is TGCGCCAGCAGCCTCAGTGGGGGGGCAAACACTGAAGCTTTCTTT. This encodes CASSLSGGANTEAFF.

The sample holds a few counts of this clonotype. V usage is TRBV19 and J usage is TRBJ2-4, with a possible D match to TRBD2 (6 bases). Germline lookup yields CDR1 LNHDA and CDR2 SQIVND (reference sequence). V was cut by 5 bases and J by 12 bases, with 17 bases left in between. CDR3 length: 13 residues. CDR3 sequence (DNA): TGTGCCAGTAGTGAGACGGAGGGGCTAGGTCAGTACTTC. Its protein is CASSETEGLGQYF.

This clonotype occurred many times. The V gene is TRBV28, the J gene TRBJ1-1; the D is unclear. V was clipped by 8 bases and J by 7 bases, with 8 bases between them. Germline V gives CDR1 MDHEN, CDR2 SYDVKM. The CDR3 is 10 amino acids. In DNA, the CDR3 is TGTGCCAGCTCTTCAAGTGAAGCTTTCTTT. Protein product: CASSSSEAFF.

This clonotype was counted many times. The V and J genes are TRBV12-3 or TRBV12-4 and TRBJ2-7; the D is unclear. This CDR3 spans 16 amino acids. V was shortened by 6 bases and J by 2 bases, with 20 bases between the two germline ends. The DNA for the CDR3 is TGTGCCAGCAGCGGTGAGAAATTAGAAGGGACCTACGAGCAGTACTTC. Translation gives CASSGEKLEGTYEQYF.

This clonotype occurred many times. The chain carries TRBV7-3 and TRBJ2-3; D gene unclear. This CDR3 is 14 amino acids long. V was pared by 1 base and J by 2 bases, with 7 bases between. CDR1 is SGHTA and CDR2 is FQGTGA in the germline V gene. Here the CDR3 DNA reads TGTGCCAGCAGCTTAAGGGTTAACACAGATACGCAGTATTTT. Translation: CASSLRVNTDTQYF.

This clonotype was found a few times. The rearrangement uses TRBV5-6 and TRBJ1-1; 8 positions match TRBD1. With 0 bases clipped from V and 4 bases from J, the junction kept 11 bases outside the gene matches. The CDR3 totals 17 residues. The germline CDR1 and CDR2 sequences are SGHDT and YYEEEE. CDR3 nucleotides: TGTGCCAGCAGCTTGGTGATCATACAGGGGGAGAGCACTGAAGCTTTCTTT. Its protein is CASSLVIIQGESTEAFF.

This clonotype has just a few counts. This rearrangement joins TRBV6-4 to TRBJ2-7; tentative D call: TRBD1 (7 bases). The CDR3 has 14 amino acids. The germline CDR1 and CDR2 sequences are MRHNA and SNTAGT. V dropped 6 bases and J dropped 9 bases, with 21 bases sitting between them. The CDR3 spells CASRVGPDREVQYF. CDR3 nucleotide sequence: TGTGCCAGCAGGGTTGGTCCAGACAGGGAGGTGCAGTACTTC.

Only a few counts were recorded for this clonotype. The chain is built from TRBV7-9 and TRBJ1-4; perhaps TRBD1 as D (5 bases). V lost 5 bases, J lost 7 bases, and 17 bases lay in between. There are 15 residues in the CDR3. Looked up from germline, CDR1 is SEHNR and CDR2 is FQNEAQ (reference sequence). CDR3 loop: CASSTPGPKAEKLFF. CDR3 coding DNA: TGTGCCAGCAGCACACCGGGACCAAAGGCTGAAAAACTGTTTTTT.

This clonotype was seen at least ten times. The chain combines TRBV28 with TRBJ2-7; 12 bases agree with TRBD2. V was pared by 6 bases and J by 4 bases, with 16 bases of the junction left unmatched. The CDR3 length is 18 residues. Per germline, CDR1 MDHEN and CDR2 SYDVKM. CDR3 sequence (DNA): TGTGCCAGCAGGGGGGACCCCGAGACTAGCGGGAGTCTATACGAGCAGTACTTC. This sequence encodes CASRGDPETSGSLYEQYF.

This clonotype came up many times. This chain links TRBV28 with TRBJ2-7, with a weak D call TRBD2 (6 bases). The CDR3 is 15 amino acids. The V end was cut by 6 bases, the J end by 4 bases, with 19 bases between. Germline assignment: CDR1 MDHEN and CDR2 SYDVKM. In DNA form, the CDR3 reads TGTGCCAGCAGCCCCCCTGGCGGGATCTCTTACGAGCAGTACTTC. Its protein is CASSPPGGISYEQYF.

The chain links TRBV27 to TRBJ2-3; no reliable D call. This CDR3 has 9 residues. CDR1 is MNHEY and CDR2 is SMNVEV in the germline V gene (reference sequence). Trimming took 7 bases from V and 7 from J, leaving 3 bases between them. In DNA form, the CDR3 reads TGTGCCAGCACTAATACGCAGTATTTT. Translating it yields CASTNTQYF.

This clonotype was detected ten times or more. The gene calls are TRBV7-2 and TRBJ2-5; D not certain. This CDR3 is 13 amino acids long. Trimming removed 2 bases at V and 5 bases at J, with 9 bases between. CDR1 is SGHTA, CDR2 FQGNSA, per germline. CDR3 DNA sequence: TGTGCCAGCAGCTTATTAGAGAGGGAGACCCAGTACTTC. Translating gives CASSLLERETQYF.

This chain joins TRBV5-8 and TRBJ1-2, with D perhaps TRBD1 (6 bases). Between the trimmed V and J ends, which lost 5 bases and 8 bases, there was a span of 19 bases. Germline values: CDR1 SGHTS, CDR2 YDEGEE. The CDR3 is made up of 14 amino acids. The CDR3 region is CASRYRRGEGGYTF. CDR3 bases: TGTGCCAGCAGGTACAGGAGGGGGGAGGGAGGCTACACCTTC.